This is a list of T cell receptor beta chains from one sample in a study of CD8 T cells in Susac syndrome. MiXCR, run by TCRdb on the immunoSEQ multiplex PCR reads, gives a single entry per CDR3 protein. This table holds 170,000 or so distinct CDR3 sequences, 90% to 95% found once. Sequenced sample: CD4+ T cells from PBMCs. All receptors come from a human donor with Susac syndrome. Both conserved end residues are part of each CDR3.

j_call v_call cdr3_aa
TRBJ1-5 TRBV15 CATSTRGAGILHQPQHF
TRBJ1-5 TRBV9 CASSPRGGNQPQHF
TRBJ1-2 TRBV20-1 CSARPPSGYTF
TRBJ2-1 TRBV2 CASSEQRGGGHEQFF
TRBJ2-5 TRBV27 CASSLRQYLGQETQYF
TRBJ2-3 TRBV24-1 CATSVLSTDTQYF
TRBJ2-4 TRBV21-1 CASKGLWFAKNIQYF
TRBJ2-3 TRBV7-3 CASSRKGTGATDTQYF
TRBJ2-5 TRBV7-2 CASSLASEGKTQYF
TRBJ1-1 TRBV2 CASRPEGTEAFF
TRBJ1-1 TRBV25-1 CASSSTRTMNTEAFF
TRBJ2-5 TRBV3-1 CASSQVATETQYF
TRBJ2-7 TRBV11-2 CASSSLRYEQYF
TRBJ1-2 TRBV29-1 CSALSAGGGNYGYTF
TRBJ2-5 TRBV6-2/TRBV6-3 CASSPDRNQETQYF
TRBJ2-1 TRBV24-1 CATSDGGRQFF
TRBJ2-3 TRBV20-1 CSASSQNTDTQYF
TRBJ2-6 TRBV27 CASSLWVSGANVLTF
TRBJ1-3 TRBV29-1 CSVLPGGNTIYF
TRBJ1-2 TRBV5-1 CASSLKTGTASINYGYTF
TRBJ1-1 TRBV6-5 CASSFLPGRGNTEAFF
TRBJ2-6 TRBV5-1 CASQAARGRSSGANVLTF
TRBJ2-1 TRBV3-1 CASSQEIVPGSYNEQFF
TRBJ2-3 TRBV18 CASSPAESWASDTQYF
TRBJ1-2 TRBV7-2 CASSLALAGSYGYTF
TRBJ1-1 TRBV5-1 CASSLVSQGASGTEAFF
TRBJ2-5 TRBV30 CAWSPRGETQYF
TRBJ2-7 TRBV6-6 CASTKKGETYEQYF
TRBJ1-6 TRBV2 CASSESGGALHF
TRBJ1-6 TRBV18 CASSPTRQSSYNSPLHF
TRBJ2-1 TRBV27 CASSSHSAADEQFF
TRBJ1-1 TRBV10-2 CASAGCHGTEAFF
TRBJ1-2 TRBV9 CASSVDGTGDGYTF
TRBJ2-5 TRBV20-1 CSASAGYETQYF
TRBJ2-3 TRBV7-9 CASSYGRVTDTQYF
TRBJ1-2 TRBV19 CASSIEGLYGYTF
TRBJ1-1 TRBV29-1 CSVEGLGGTEAFF
TRBJ1-2 TRBV29-1 CSVEAGDYGYTF
TRBJ1-1 TRBV12-3/TRBV12-4 CASSLALTGNTEAFF
TRBJ1-4 TRBV5-6 CASSGLRGTREKLFF
TRBJ2-7 TRBV19 CASSANRDVGYEQYF
TRBJ1-2 TRBV3-1 CASWPTSGGGYTF
TRBJ2-4 TRBV29-1 CSVESFVGVRNIQYF
TRBJ1-6 TRBV6-2/TRBV6-3 CASSLHPGRNSPLHF
TRBJ1-2 TRBV2 CASSRQGGKSPNRSYGYTF
TRBJ1-2 TRBV10-2 CASSESTAAVERGYTF